The 31 T cell receptor beta chains presented below share a single source sample, sequenced in a study of CD8+ T cells in alopecia areata. Sequencing templates came from extracted RNA that was reverse transcribed into cDNA. Profiling relied on immunoSEQ multiplex PCR, and the TCRdb table lists in-frame clones only, not all of them. The repertoire holds about 130,000 clones, approximately 53% seen once, with 4.5% in the top ten. Sequencing was performed on CD4+ T cells sorted from blood, taken at week 0. The receptors originated from a human donor with alopecia areata.

This clone was counted a few times. This chain connects TRBV15 to TRBJ1-2; D remains ambiguous. Deletions cut 3 bases from V and 5 bases from J, with 16 bases between. Germline assignment: CDR1 LNHNV and CDR2 YYDKDF (reference sequence). The CDR3 loop spans 15 amino acids. CDR3 coding DNA: TGTGCCACCAGCAGGGACGCCCAAGGAGCTTATGGCTACACCTTC. This gives the protein CATSRDAQGAYGYTF.

This clone was counted once. This chain connects TRBV5-1 to TRBJ2-1; 7 nucleotides match TRBD2. J was trimmed by 2 bases and V by 3 bases; bases with no gene match: 11. In germline, CDR1 is SGHRS, CDR2 YFSETQ. The CDR3 contains 17 residues. The CDR3 region has the DNA TGCGCCAGCAGCTCCGGACTAGAACCATCGCCCTACAATGAGCAGTTCTTC. As protein: CASSSGLEPSPYNEQFF.

This chain links TRBV19 with TRBJ2-3; 10 bases are a match to TRBD1. This CDR3 is built from 15 residues. Germline V lookup: CDR1 LNHDA, CDR2 SQIVND (reference sequence). Trimming cost V 6 bases and J 4 bases; bases outside gene matches: 7. CDR3 loop: CASRNSDRGSDTQYF. The CDR3 bases are TGTGCCAGTAGGAATTCGGACAGGGGGTCAGATACGCAGTATTTT.

This clone was seen only a few times. This chain uses TRBV9 with TRBJ1-6, with 10 bases aligning to TRBD1. The germline gives CDR1 SGDLS, CDR2 YYNGEE. V was clipped by 5 bases and J by 2 bases; unmatched bases: 7. The CDR3 length is 17 residues. CDR3 in amino acids: CASSGGTGDAYNSPLHF. CDR3 in DNA: TGTGCCAGCAGTGGCGGGACAGGGGACGCCTATAATTCACCCCTCCACTTT.

The chain uses TRBV6-5 and TRBJ2-3; D gene uncertain. Germline V gene lookup returns CDR1 MNHEY and CDR2 SVGAGI. The V end was cut by 2 bases, the J end by 4 bases, with 7 bases between. There are 13 residues in the CDR3. Here the CDR3 reads CASSYSRADTQYF. CDR3 nucleotides: TGTGCCAGCAGTTACAGCCGGGCAGATACGCAGTATTTT.

This clone was observed a handful of times. The chain is built from TRBV7-2 and TRBJ2-3; D is unclear. CDR1 is SGHTA, CDR2 FQGNSA, per germline. V was shortened by 4 bases and J by 6 bases, with 11 bases between the two germline ends. This CDR3 comprises 13 residues. The CDR3 loop reads CASSSLYRDTQYF. The CDR3, as DNA: TGTGCCAGCAGCTCGCTCTATCGGGATACGCAGTATTTT.

The rearrangement uses TRBV7-3 and TRBJ2-1; D unclear. Trimming took 5 bases from V and 9 from J, leaving 11 bases between them. Germline CDR1 is SGHTA and CDR2 is FQGTGA. This CDR3 has 12 amino acids. The CDR3 region has the DNA TGTGCCAGCAGCAAAGGCACGGCTGAGCAGTTCTTC. Its protein is CASSKGTAEQFF.

The chain has TRBV7-6 and TRBJ2-1; a weak D match, TRBD2 (5 bases). The length of the CDR3 is 13 residues. Trimming took 3 bases from V and 6 from J, leaving 9 bases between them. In germline, CDR1 is SGHVS, CDR2 FNYEAQ. CDR3 protein: CASSLAGLNEQFF. The CDR3 DNA is TGTGCCAGCAGCTTGGCGGGTCTCAATGAGCAGTTCTTC.

The chain carries TRBV7-2 and TRBJ2-3; TRBD2 is a possible D gene (5 bases). CDR1 is SGHTA and CDR2 is FQGNSA in the germline V gene. With 7 bases removed from V and 4 bases from J, the gap between germline ends came to 18 bases. The CDR3 spans 15 residues. As DNA, the CDR3 is TGTGCCAGCACCCCCCGGCGGGTTGCAGCAGATACGCAGTATTTT. Residues: CASTPRRVAADTQYF.

In its sample, this clone was seen once. The chain has TRBV2 and TRBJ1-2, with D perhaps matching TRBD1 (6 bases). The V gene lost 7 bases and the J gene lost 5 bases, with 14 bases spanning the gap. This CDR3 is 13 amino acids long. Germline-derived CDR1 and CDR2 are SNHLY and FYNNEI. The CDR3 is CASILGQGYGYTF. CDR3 sequence (DNA): TGTGCCAGCATCCTGGGGCAGGGGTATGGCTACACCTTC.

The V call is TRBV9, the J call TRBJ1-2; D unclear. The CDR3 length is 13 residues. The V end lost 0 bases, the J end lost 6 bases, and 9 bases lay between the germline ends. Germline-derived CDR1 and CDR2 are SGDLS and YYNGEE. The CDR3 loop reads CASSVVADHGYTF. DNA of the CDR3: TGTGCCAGCAGCGTAGTGGCGGATCATGGCTACACCTTC.

The V gene is TRBV30, the J gene TRBJ2-1; 8 positions agree with TRBD2. With V trimmed by 5 bases and J by 0 bases, 21 bases remained unmatched. Germline V gene sequence: CDR1 GTSNPN, CDR2 SVGIG (reference sequence). The CDR3 sequence is 20 residues long. Here the CDR3 reads CAWPAKSKLAASFSYNEQFF. CDR3 DNA: TGTGCCTGGCCCGCCAAATCCAAACTAGCGGCTAGCTTCTCCTACAATGAGCAGTTCTTC. Based on the CDR3 plus reference TRBV30 and TRBJ2-1, the full variable domain is SQTIHQWPATLVQPVGSPLSLECTVEGTSNPNLYWYRQAAGRGLQLLFYSVGIGQISSEVPQNLSASRPQDRQFILSSKKLLLSDSGFYLCAWPAKSKLAASFSYNEQFFGPGTRLTVL.

The chain combines TRBV5-1 with TRBJ2-1, with 10 bases that match TRBD2. Per the germline V gene, CDR1 is SGHRS and CDR2 is YFSETQ. This CDR3 is built from 15 residues. Trimming cost V 5 bases and J 3 bases; bases outside gene matches: 5. CDR3 sequence (DNA): TGCGCCAGCAGGCAGCTAGCGGGAGACTACAATGAGCAGTTCTTC. This translates into CASRQLAGDYNEQFF. Combining the CDR3 with reference TRBV5-1 and TRBJ2-1 gives the whole variable domain KAGVTQTPRYLIKTRGQQVTLSCSPISGHRSVSWYQQTPGQGLQFLFEYFSETQRNKGNFPGRFSGRQFSNSRSEMNVSTLELGDSALYLCASRQLAGDYNEQFFGPGTRLTVL.

CDR3 in amino acids: CASSHPPGQAAGRNTEAFF. The CDR3 region has the DNA TGTGCCAGCAGCCACCCCCCGGGACAGGCCGCAGGGCGTAACACTGAAGCTTTCTTT. The chain uses TRBV4-2 and TRBJ1-1, with 8 bases identical to TRBD1. The germline CDR1 and CDR2 sequences are LGHNA and YNFKEQ. The CDR3 runs 19 residues. Losses at the gene ends were 3 bases for V and 2 bases for J; bases not matched to a gene: 17.

The rearrangement uses TRBV5-1 and TRBJ2-7; 14 nucleotides match TRBD2. The junction had 12 bases not matched to a gene; V was cut back by 4 bases and J by 9 bases. Germline lookup yields CDR1 SGHRS and CDR2 YFSETQ. The CDR3 spans 16 residues. CDR3 residues: CASSLRLAGGMDGQYF. Here the CDR3 DNA reads TGCGCCAGCAGCCTCCGACTAGCGGGGGGGATGGACGGGCAGTACTTC.

The chain uses TRBV27 and TRBJ2-1; 12 bases are shared with TRBD1. CDR3 size: 16 residues. J lost 10 bases, V lost 5 bases, and 12 bases had no gene match. The V gene's germline CDR1 is MNHEY and CDR2 SMNVEV (reference sequence). This CDR3 reads CASSTNPGQGAREQFF. The CDR3 DNA reads as TGTGCCAGCAGTACTAACCCGGGACAGGGGGCGCGAGAGCAGTTCTTC.

The chain carries TRBV19 and TRBJ1-5, with D unclear. With 7 bases removed from V and 0 bases from J, the gap between germline ends came to 7 bases. Germline V lookup: CDR1 LNHDA, CDR2 SQIVND (reference sequence). The CDR3 loop spans 13 amino acids. This chain's CDR3 is CASTDNSNQPQHF. DNA of the CDR3: TGTGCCAGTACCGATAATAGCAATCAGCCCCAGCATTTT.

There are a few counts of this clone. The rearrangement uses TRBV11-2 and TRBJ1-1; possible D gene TRBD1, 6 bases. Germline CDR1 and CDR2: SGHAT and FQNNGV. V was pared by 6 bases and J by 0 bases, with 11 bases between. The CDR3 covers 14 residues. CDR3 residues: CASSMNRVNTEAFF. In nucleotides, the CDR3 is TGTGCCAGCAGTATGAACAGGGTGAACACTGAAGCTTTCTTT.

A few counts support this clone. The chain uses TRBV5-6 and TRBJ2-2, with 7 bases identical to TRBD2. Germline CDR1 and CDR2: SGHDT and YYEEEE. The CDR3 length is 17 residues. The trim removed 4 bases at V and 11 bases at J, leaving 20 bases unmatched. CDR3 protein: CASSAPALAASIGELFF. In nucleotides, the CDR3 is TGTGCCAGCAGCGCGCCGGCGCTAGCGGCCTCTATTGGAGAGCTGTTTTTT. The whole variable domain, remainder taken from reference TRBV5-6 and TRBJ2-2, is DAGVTQSPTHLIKTRGQQVTLRCSPKSGHDTVSWYQQALGQGPQFIFQYYEEEERQRGNFPDRFSGHQFPNYSSELNVNALLLGDSALYLCASSAPALAASIGELFFGEGSRLTVL.

The genes are TRBV5-6 and TRBJ1-1; D may be TRBD1 (5 bases). The length of the CDR3 is 15 residues. V dropped 2 bases and J dropped 3 bases, with 14 bases sitting between them. Per germline, CDR1 SGHDT and CDR2 YYEEEE. CDR3 amino acids: CASSLSGTSYTEAFF. CDR3 coding DNA: TGTGCCAGCAGCTTATCCGGGACTTCGTACACTGAAGCTTTCTTT. Drawing the rest from reference TRBV5-6 and TRBJ1-1, the complete variable domain is DAGVTQSPTHLIKTRGQQVTLRCSPKSGHDTVSWYQQALGQGPQFIFQYYEEEERQRGNFPDRFSGHQFPNYSSELNVNALLLGDSALYLCASSLSGTSYTEAFFGQGTRLTVV.

This clone came up many times. The gene calls are TRBV7-2 and TRBJ2-2; 9 nucleotides match TRBD1. J gave up 6 bases and V 4 bases, and 3 bases lay outside the gene matches. CDR3 size: 14 residues. Germline V CDR1 and CDR2: SGHTA, FQGNSA. The CDR3 DNA reads as TGTGCCAGCAGCTCCGACAGGGGGGCCGGGGAGCTGTTTTTT. Amino acids: CASSSDRGAGELFF.

This clone was seen more than once but under ten times. This chain's CDR3 is CASTWGGRLSYNEQFF. The DNA for the CDR3 is TGTGCCAGCACATGGGGCGGGAGGTTATCCTACAATGAGCAGTTCTTC. The gene calls are TRBV5-4 and TRBJ2-1, with TRBD2 matching over 8 bases. Losses at the gene ends were 6 bases for V and 1 base for J; bases not matched to a gene: 9. Per the germline V gene, CDR1 is SGHNT and CDR2 is YYREEE (reference sequence). The CDR3 totals 16 residues.

The V gene is TRBV7-2, the J gene TRBJ1-4, with a weak D call TRBD1 (5 bases). Germline V gene sequence: CDR1 SGHTA, CDR2 FQGNSA. This CDR3 is built from 14 residues. The germline V and J ends were trimmed by 1 base and 7 bases, with 10 bases remaining between them. The CDR3 bases are TGTGCCAGCAGCTTAGTTGGGGGATCTGAAAAACTGTTTTTT. It is translated as CASSLVGGSEKLFF.

Only a few counts were recorded for this clone. The V call is TRBV10-3, the J call TRBJ2-1, with D unresolved. Looked up from germline, CDR1 is ENHRY and CDR2 is SYGVKD. The germline V and J ends were trimmed by 6 bases and 5 bases, with 8 bases remaining between them. The CDR3 sequence is 12 residues long. This CDR3 is CAIREQNNEQFF. In nucleotides, the CDR3 is TGTGCCATCAGGGAACAAAACAATGAGCAGTTCTTC.

V gene TRBV5-5 combines with J gene TRBJ2-1; D assignment may be TRBD1 or TRBD2 (5 bases each). Germline loops: CDR1 SGHKS, CDR2 YYEKEE (reference sequence). CDR3 length: 15 residues. Trimming took 2 bases from V and 1 from J, leaving 10 bases between them. In DNA, the CDR3 is TGTGCCAGCAGCTTTCTGGGGGATTCCTACAATGAGCAGTTCTTC. Encoded protein: CASSFLGDSYNEQFF.

In its sample, this clone was seen once. V gene TRBV5-1 combines with J gene TRBJ2-1; the match to TRBD2 covers 12 bases. Germline V gene sequence: CDR1 SGHRS, CDR2 YFSETQ. This CDR3 spans 15 amino acids. V lost 4 bases, J lost 4 bases, and 3 bases stayed unmatched. This CDR3 reads CASSTTSGGYNEQFF. The CDR3 DNA is TGCGCCAGCAGCACCACTAGCGGGGGGTACAATGAGCAGTTCTTC.

The sample holds a few counts of this clone. V usage is TRBV2 and J usage is TRBJ2-7; 8 bases agree with TRBD1. Germline values: CDR1 SNHLY, CDR2 FYNNEI. J lost 3 bases, V lost 7 bases, and 8 bases had no gene match. This CDR3 has 14 residues. Here the CDR3 reads CASKADRAFYEQYF. CDR3 DNA sequence: TGTGCCAGCAAAGCGGACAGGGCGTTCTACGAGCAGTACTTC.

This chain connects TRBV5-1 to TRBJ2-7; TRBD1 agrees at 7 bases. CDR1 SGHRS and CDR2 YFSETQ come from the germline V gene. Trimming at V came to 2 bases and at J to 1 base, leaving 6 bases not matched to a gene. The CDR3 contains 15 residues. CDR3 sequence reads: CASSLKRGPSYEQYF. CDR3 sequence (DNA): TGCGCCAGCAGCTTAAAAAGGGGGCCTTCCTACGAGCAGTACTTC. The variable domain in full, with the rest retrieved from reference TRBV5-1 and TRBJ2-7, is KAGVTQTPRYLIKTRGQQVTLSCSPISGHRSVSWYQQTPGQGLQFLFEYFSETQRNKGNFPGRFSGRQFSNSRSEMNVSTLELGDSALYLCASSLKRGPSYEQYFGPGTRLTVT.

The chain links TRBV6-5 to TRBJ2-7, with D possibly matching TRBD2 (5 bases). Germline CDR1 and CDR2: MNHEY and SVGAGI. This CDR3 has 14 residues. Trimming pared 4 bases from V and 3 bases from J, leaving 13 bases between. Here the CDR3 DNA reads TGTGCCAGCAGTTCCCCAAGCCGGGGCTACGAGCAGTACTTC. Amino acids: CASSSPSRGYEQYF.

The chain is built from TRBV7-7 and TRBJ2-1; 8 nucleotides line up with TRBD2. V was pared by 5 bases and J by 5 bases, with 5 bases of the junction left unmatched. Per the germline V gene, CDR1 is SSHAT and CDR2 is FNYEAQ (reference sequence). The length of the CDR3 is 14 residues. The CDR3 protein is CASSRSSGDNEQFF. CDR3 DNA sequence: TGTGCCAGCAGCCGGAGTAGCGGGGACAATGAGCAGTTCTTC.

This clone was observed once. The sample contains more than one DNA sequence encoding this CDR3. The chain joins TRBV2 to TRBJ2-1, with D unresolved. The CDR3 has 11 residues. Germline values: CDR1 SNHLY, CDR2 FYNNEI. V lost 4 bases and J 5 bases, leaving 3 bases between the germline ends. The DNA for the CDR3 is TGTGCCAGCAGTGGGGACAATGAGCAGTTCTTC. Protein sequence: CASSGDNEQFF.